This entry is about one T cell receptor beta chain. Antigen specificity is unknown. There are 16 residues in the CDR3. The germline gives CDR1 MNHNS, CDR2 SASEGT. The sample originates from a study of cytomegalovirus exposure and HLA in healthy donors. On the study more broadly: The Caucasian-associated ancestry cluster held roughly 80% of a few hundred genotyped donors. Study-level results: A later analysis, which compared TCR beta chains of equal frequency, found the HLA-associated ones more clonally expanded. In vitro confirmation showed three CMV-associated chains to be CMV antigen specific. Immune exposure was documented only through CMV serostatus.

The PCR contained 60 Vbeta and 13 Jbeta primers. Here immunoSEQ multiplex PCR was the method, and the copy in TCRdb shows in-frame clones only, minus some. The sample includes 150,000 or so clones, 82% of them seen just once. The chain uses TRBV6-1 and TRBJ2-5; 15 bases line up with TRBD2. The end of the DNA fits TRBJ2-7 better, so the J call may be wrong. Sequencing input: PBMCs. The clonotype comes from a man aged 30-40 years in good health and CMV-seropositive. The CDR3 loop is CASSGSGLAGGLEQYF. In DNA form, the CDR3 reads TGTGCCAGCAGTGGATCCGGACTAGCGGGGGGGCTCGAGCAGTACTTC.